These T cell receptor beta chains were read from a single sample in a study of blood T cell repertoires in COVID-19. Sequenced by immunoSEQ multiplex PCR; TCRdb stores in-frame clones only, minus some. The repertoire holds some 260,000 clones, approximately 90% seen once, with approximately 9.5% in the top ten. The sample taken for sequencing was PBMCs or T cells enriched from blood (not recorded which). The receptors shown here come from a man between 40 and 49 years old who had recovered from COVID-19. Both conserved end residues are part of each CDR3. A D gene is named only where the DNA matches it firmly. The size of a clone is reported for some rows only, either as once, few or many, or as a class for expanded clones.

NA TRBJ1-1 NA TRBV13 TGTGCCAGCAGCTTACAATTTCCGGGGACTGAAGCTTTCTTT CASSLQFPGTEAFF
NA TRBJ2-3 TRBD1 TRBV18 TGTGCCAGCTCACCGGGACAGGGCACAGATACGCAGTATTTT CASSPGQGTDTQYF
NA TRBJ1-1 NA TRBV2 TGTGCCAGCAGTCGAGTGAACACTGAAGCTTTCTTT CASSRVNTEAFF
NA TRBJ1-4 TRBD1 TRBV30 TGTGCCTGGAGTGCTCAACAGGGGGCGGAGGAAAAACTGTTTTTT CAWSAQQGAEEKLFF
NA TRBJ1-6 TRBD1 TRBV7-2 TGTGCCAGCAGCCCACGGACAGGGGATGAGAATTCACCCCTCCACTTT CASSPRTGDENSPLHF
NA TRBJ2-5 TRBD2 TRBV10-3 TGTGCCAGCTCCCTGGGAGCTAGCGGGAGCCAAGAGACCCAGTACTTC CASSLGASGSQETQYF
few TRBJ2-1 NA TRBV28 TGTGCCAGCAGTACTCAATTCGGTTATGAGCAGTTCTTC CASSTQFGYEQFF
NA TRBJ1-2 NA TRBV28 TGTGCCAGCAGTTCTATTATCGCGGGCGGCTACACCTTC CASSSIIAGGYTF
NA TRBJ1-1 NA TRBV7-8 TGTGCCAGCAGACCTACAGGGAACACTGAAGCTTTCTTT CASRPTGNTEAFF
NA TRBJ1-1 NA TRBV12-2 TGTGCAAGTCGCTTCGGGAACACTGAAGCTTTCTTT CASRFGNTEAFF
once TRBJ1-4 TRBD1 TRBV19 TGTGCCAGTAGTATCCAGGGACAGGCTGCAACTAATGAAAAACTGTTTTTT CASSIQGQAATNEKLFF
NA TRBJ2-7 TRBD2 TRBV4-1 TGCGCCAGCACGAGAGCGGGAGGAAGCTCCTACGAGCAGTACTTC CASTRAGGSSYEQYF
NA TRBJ1-4 NA TRBV4-3 TGCGCCAGCAGCCGAGCTCCGACAGCCCTTAATGAAAAACTGTTTTTT CASSRAPTALNEKLFF
NA TRBJ2-7 TRBD1 TRBV18 TGTGCCAGCTCACCAGGGACAGGGGTCAACGAGCAGTACTTC CASSPGTGVNEQYF
once TRBJ2-5 NA TRBV7-2 TGTGCCAGCAGCTTAGCGGGGACTCGGGAGACCCAGTACTTC CASSLAGTRETQYF
few TRBJ1-3 NA TRBV7-2 TGTGCCAGCAGCTTAGCCTTCGGGGGGCTAGGTGGAAACACCATATATTTT CASSLAFGGLGGNTIYF
NA TRBJ1-1 NA TRBV5-1 TGCGCCAGCAGCTTGCGTCCTAAGGGAGACGGCACTGAAGCTTTCTTT CASSLRPKGDGTEAFF
once TRBJ2-1 NA TRBV7-3 TGTGCCAGCAGCTCAGGTTCTTTAGGAGAGCAGTTCTTC CASSSGSLGEQFF
NA TRBJ2-1 TRBD2 TRBV18 TGTGCCAGCTCACCCGGGACTAGCGGCTACAATGAGCAGTTCTTC CASSPGTSGYNEQFF
NA TRBJ2-1 TRBD2 TRBV28 TGTGCCAGCAGTTCCCCCGGGACTAGCGGAAGATACAATGAGCAGTTCTTC CASSSPGTSGRYNEQFF
NA TRBJ2-3 TRBD1 TRBV2 TGTGCCAGCAGTCTGGACAGGGGGAGGACAGATACGCAGTATTTT CASSLDRGRTDTQYF
NA TRBJ1-1 TRBD1 TRBV7-9 TGTGCCAGCAGCTCCACGGACAGGGTCGACGCTTTCTTT CASSSTDRVDAFF
NA TRBJ2-1 TRBD2 TRBV7-3 TGTGCCAGCAGCTTAAGTGGGGGACTAGGAAATGAGCAGTTCTTC CASSLSGGLGNEQFF
NA TRBJ1-1 NA TRBV9 TGTGCCAGCAGCGCAAATTCAGGGTCCTCTGCTTTCTTT CASSANSGSSAFF
NA TRBJ1-2 NA TRBV28 TGTGCCAGCAGTTTTTCGGGCTATGGCTACACCTTC CASSFSGYGYTF
NA TRBJ2-7 NA TRBV7-9 TGTGCCAGCAGCTTAGAGGGGATTATCTACGAGCAGTACTTC CASSLEGIIYEQYF
NA TRBJ2-2 NA TRBV6-1 TGTGCCAGCAGTGATAATGGGCGAACGAACACCGGGGAGCTGTTTTTT CASSDNGRTNTGELFF
once TRBJ2-1 NA TRBV10-3 TGTGCCATCAGTGAGATCCCTCAGGCAAGAAACAATGAGCAGTTCTTC CAISEIPQARNNEQFF
NA TRBJ2-2 NA TRBV15 TGTGCCACCAGCAGAGTCGGCACCGGGGAGCTGTTTTTT CATSRVGTGELFF
NA TRBJ2-7 NA TRBV29-1 TGCAGCGTTTTGAAGACCCGGGGGGAGCAGTACTTC CSVLKTRGEQYF
NA TRBJ1-5 NA TRBV19 TGTGCCAGTAGTATAGGGGCAGCTAATCAGCCCCAGCATTTT CASSIGAANQPQHF
few TRBJ1-2 TRBD1 TRBV28 TGTGCCAGCAGTTTATCCCCTCGTCTCAACAGGGGGAGTGGGCTCAACTATGGCTACACCTTC CASSLSPRLNRGSGLNYGYTF
NA TRBJ2-1 NA TRBV21-1 TGTGCCAGCAGCAAAATCGGTGATTCCGGGACAAAGGACGGACTAGCGGGGTTAAGTGAGCAGTTCTTC CASSKIGDSGTKDGLAGLSEQFF
NA TRBJ2-1 TRBD2 TRBV7-8 TGTGCCAGCAGCCCACTTTCGGCGGGAGCTCTTGTTAATGAGCAGTTCTTC CASSPLSAGALVNEQFF
NA TRBJ2-1 TRBD1 TRBV11-2 TGTGCCTCCCTGCCCGGGACAGGGGCAAATGAGCAGTTCTTC CASLPGTGANEQFF
NA TRBJ2-7 TRBD2 TRBV6-2/TRBV6-3 TGTGCCAGCAGTCGAACTAGCGGGGGGACCCACGAGCAGTACTTC CASSRTSGGTHEQYF
NA TRBJ2-3 TRBD2 TRBV5-6 TGTGCCAGCAGCGTGGGACTAGCGGGCGGTGCACACACAGATACGCAGTATTTT CASSVGLAGGAHTDTQYF
NA TRBJ1-4 NA TRBV3-1/TRBV3-2 TGTGCCAGCCGACGCAGGGCTACTAATGAAAAACTGTTTTTT CASRRRATNEKLFF
NA TRBJ2-1 TRBD1 TRBV19 TGTGCCAGTAGTATAGAGCCCCCGCGACAGGGCCCTTACAATGAGCAGTTCTTC CASSIEPPRQGPYNEQFF
NA TRBJ2-7 NA TRBV4-3 TGCGCCAGCAGCCAAGATAGACTAGGCGTCTACGAGCAGTACTTC CASSQDRLGVYEQYF
NA TRBJ1-4 NA TRBV10-3 TGTGCCATCAGTGAATGGGGGCTGGAACTTGGAAAACTGTTTTTT CAISEWGLELGKLFF
NA TRBJ1-2 TRBD1 TRBV6-6 TGTGCCAGCAGTTCCTACAGGGGAGATGGCTACACCTTC CASSSYRGDGYTF
NA TRBJ2-1 TRBD2 TRBV9 TGTGCCAGCAGTATGAGCGGGAGCTCCTACAATGAGCAGTTCTTC CASSMSGSSYNEQFF
NA TRBJ2-7 TRBD1 TRBV4-1 TGCGCCAGCAGCCAGGAGAGGGACAGGGGGTACGAGCAGTACTTC CASSQERDRGYEQYF
NA TRBJ1-6 TRBD1 TRBV20-1 TGCAGTGCTAGTCCAGGACAGGTCCTGGGTTCACCCCTCCACTTT CSASPGQVLGSPLHF
NA TRBJ2-7 TRBD1 TRBV13 TGTGCCAGCAGCTTAGGAAGGACAGGGGGCTCCTACGAGCAGTACTTC CASSLGRTGGSYEQYF
NA TRBJ2-1 NA TRBV27 TGTGCCAGCACCGCTAGAAACTACAATGAGCAGTTCTTC CASTARNYNEQFF
few TRBJ1-5 NA TRBV7-8 TGTGCCAGCAGCTTTTTTCGTTTCGATCAGCCCCAGCATTTT CASSFFRFDQPQHF
NA TRBJ2-1 TRBD2 TRBV14 TGTGCCAGCAGCCACCGACTAGCGGGGGGACTTGGGGAGCAGTTCTTC CASSHRLAGGLGEQFF
NA TRBJ1-2 NA TRBV5-4 TGTGCCAGCAGCTATATTAATCGACAGAGCTATGGCTACACCTTC CASSYINRQSYGYTF
NA TRBJ2-3 NA TRBV7-2 TGTGCCAGCAGCTTATTCCCAGGGGGCACAGATACGCAGTATTTT CASSLFPGGTDTQYF
NA TRBJ2-5 NA TRBV28 TGTGCCAGCAGTCCTACGGGCCAGGGCAAGACCCAGTACTTC CASSPTGQGKTQYF